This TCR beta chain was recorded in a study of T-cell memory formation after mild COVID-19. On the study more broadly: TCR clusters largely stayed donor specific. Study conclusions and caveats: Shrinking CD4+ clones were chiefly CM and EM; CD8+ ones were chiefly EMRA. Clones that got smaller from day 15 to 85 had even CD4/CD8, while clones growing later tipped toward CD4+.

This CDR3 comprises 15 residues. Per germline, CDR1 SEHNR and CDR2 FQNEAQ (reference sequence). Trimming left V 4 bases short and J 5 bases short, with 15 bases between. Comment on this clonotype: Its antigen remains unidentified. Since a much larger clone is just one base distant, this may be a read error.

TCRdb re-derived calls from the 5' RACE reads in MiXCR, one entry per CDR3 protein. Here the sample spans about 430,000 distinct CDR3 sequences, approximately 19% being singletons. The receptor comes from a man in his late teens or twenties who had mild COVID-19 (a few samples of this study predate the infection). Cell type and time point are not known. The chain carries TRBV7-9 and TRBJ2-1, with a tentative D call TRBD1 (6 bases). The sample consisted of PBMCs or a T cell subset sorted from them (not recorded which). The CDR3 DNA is TGTGCCAGCAGCTCGAGACAGGACAGACACAATGAGCAGTTCTTC. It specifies CASSSRQDRHNEQFF.